The 8 T cell receptor beta chains presented below share a single source sample, sequenced in a study of STAT5B mutations in CD4+ large granular lymphocyte leukemia. Measured with immunoSEQ multiplex PCR; TCRdb has only the in-frame clones, and not every one. Of tens of thousands of clones listed, roughly 70% are singletons. Sequenced sample: CD4+ T cells from blood buffy coats. These receptors were collected from a human donor in good health.

This clone was recorded once. The CDR3 loop reads CASSVTDRTDTQYF. The CDR3 DNA reads TGTGCCAGCAGCGTAACCGACCGCACAGATACGCAGTATTTT. V gene TRBV9 combines with J gene TRBJ2-3; D gene unclear. Germline CDR1 reads SGDLS; CDR2 reads YYNGEE. The CDR3 has 14 residues. Between the trimmed V and J ends, which lost 1 base and 1 base, there was a span of 7 bases.

The J gene is TRBJ1-2, the V gene TRBV28; D perhaps matches TRBD1 (6 bases). The CDR3 consists of 14 residues. Germline CDR1 reads MDHEN; CDR2 reads SYDVKM. V was pared by 2 bases and J by 8 bases, with 15 bases between. CDR3 nucleotide sequence: TGTGCCAGCAGTTTAGGGGGGCGCCGGGGCGGCTACACCTTC. Amino acids: CASSLGGRRGGYTF.

This chain connects TRBV29-1 to TRBJ2-5; 8 bases agree with TRBD1. The end of the DNA aligns better with TRBJ2-7, so the J call may be wrong. Germline loops: CDR1 SQVTM, CDR2 ANQGSEA. CDR3 length: 12 amino acids. The CDR3: CSVETGDYEQYF. The CDR3 bases are TGCAGCGTTGAGACAGGGGATTACGAGCAGTACTTC.

The chain couples TRBV28 to TRBJ2-7; D may be TRBD1 (6 bases). The CDR3 consists of 15 residues. CDR1 is MDHEN and CDR2 is SYDVKM in the germline V gene. The V gene lost 5 bases and the J gene lost 6 bases, with 20 bases spanning the gap. The CDR3 coding sequence is TGTGCCAGCAGTGCCTTAGGACAGACTAAAGGCGAGCAGTACTTC. Translation: CASSALGQTKGEQYF.

J is TRBJ1-1 and V is TRBV25-1, with D hard to call. The CDR3 totals 14 residues. CDR1 and CDR2 from the germline V gene are MGHDK and SYGVNS. The V gene lost 0 bases and the J gene lost 7 bases, with 12 bases spanning the gap. CDR3 loop: CASSEYSVSIEAFF. DNA for the CDR3: TGTGCCAGCAGTGAATACTCGGTTTCTATTGAAGCTTTCTTT.

V usage is TRBV19 and J usage is TRBJ2-2; perhaps D is TRBD1 or TRBD2 (6 bases each). Germline V gene lookup returns CDR1 LNHDA and CDR2 SQIVND (reference sequence). V lost 10 bases and J 7 bases, leaving 22 bases between the germline ends. CDR3 length: 15 amino acids. CDR3 sequence (DNA): TGTGCCACCTTGCGATTAGGGGGGCTTGGCGGGGAGCTGTTTTTT. The encoded protein is CATLRLGGLGGELFF.

This clone showed up just once. The J gene is TRBJ1-5, the V gene TRBV15; D call uncertain. V was shortened by 4 bases and J by 2 bases, with 12 bases between the two germline ends. The germline V gene encodes CDR1 LNHNV and CDR2 YYDKDF (reference sequence). The CDR3 length is 15 residues. CDR3 sequence: CATSIDTRGNQPQHF. The CDR3 DNA is TGTGCCACCAGCATCGACACCCGCGGCAATCAGCCCCAGCATTTT.

The gene calls are TRBV6-5 and TRBJ2-1; tentative D call: TRBD1 (5 bases). The germline CDR1 and CDR2 sequences are MNHEY and SVGAGI. Trimming pared 5 bases from V and 6 bases from J, leaving 14 bases between. This CDR3 has 14 residues. CDR3 bases: TGTGCCAGCAGTCTGGGGCTATTGGGCAATGAGCAGTTCTTC. It is translated as CASSLGLLGNEQFF.